The 4 T cell receptor beta chains below were found in one sample sequenced in a study. TCRdb processed the RT-PCR reads anew with MiXCR; each CDR3 protein has one entry. The repertoire includes hundreds of thousands of distinct CDR3 sequences, 14% of them detected once, and about 3.9% sits in the top ten. Sequenced material: memory CD4+ T cells from blood. All receptors derive from a female donor in good health, serving as a healthy control.

This clonotype has ten or more counts. The chain links TRBV20-1 to TRBJ2-7; no clear D gene. CDR3 size: 15 residues. Trimming stripped 1 base from V and 2 bases from J, with 15 bases between. CDR1 is DFQATT, CDR2 SNEGSKA, per germline (reference sequence). DNA for the CDR3: TGCAGTGCTAGAGGGCGGACGGTACCGACCTACGAGCAGTACTTC. It codes for CSARGRTVPTYEQYF.

This clonotype was counted between two and nine times. The V and J genes are TRBV9 and TRBJ1-5; D not resolved. Germline assignment: CDR1 SGDLS and CDR2 YYNGEE. V was cut by 5 bases and J by 4 bases, with 16 bases left in between. This CDR3 is built from 15 residues. The CDR3 DNA follows: TGTGCCAGCAGTACCTCCGGGAGCCCGAATCAGCCCCAGCATTTT. It translates to CASSTSGSPNQPQHF.

The sample holds many counts of this clonotype. V is TRBV2 and J is TRBJ2-5, with TRBD2 matching 10 bases. With 8 bases clipped from V and 5 bases from J, the junction kept 11 bases outside the gene matches. This CDR3 has 15 amino acids. Germline CDR1 reads SNHLY; CDR2 reads FYNNEI. CDR3 DNA: TGTGCCAGCGGTGGGGCTAGCGGGAGTATGGAGACCCAGTACTTC. This codes for CASGGASGSMETQYF.

The chain joins TRBV2 to TRBJ2-7; D possibly matches TRBD1 or TRBD2 (6 bases each). V shed 7 bases and J shed 2 bases, with 12 bases lying between them. Germline V gene data show CDR1 as SNHLY and CDR2 as FYNNEI. The CDR3 is made up of 13 amino acids. This CDR3 reads CASIGGLTYEQYF. The CDR3 nucleotides are TGTGCCAGCATCGGGGGCCTCACCTACGAGCAGTACTTC.